This T cell receptor (beta chain) was sequenced for a study of OX40 agonist ivuxolimab in advanced cancers. Data came from immunoSEQ multiplex PCR; TCRdb stores just in-frame clones and leaves some out. The table records tens of thousands of clones, around four fifths of them present only once. Study-level points and caveats: Researchers report that CD8+ T cells had, on average, more expanded clones than CD4+.

On this clone itself: Its antigen remains unidentified.

The CDR3 runs 15 residues. V lost 1 base to trimming and J lost 3 bases, with 12 bases between them. CDR1 LNHDA and CDR2 SQIVND come from the germline V gene (reference sequence). The chain combines TRBV19 with TRBJ1-1; TRBD1 is a possible D gene (5 bases). The receptor's source is an adult with an advanced solid tumor such as melanoma, head and neck, liver or kidney cancer. Here the sequenced sample was CD4+ or CD8+ T cells sorted from blood, taken in a trial of the OX40 agonist ivuxolimab. As DNA, the CDR3 is TGTGCCAGTAGTATAGGGCAGCCGGGGCACACTGAAGCTTTCTTT. Protein: CASSIGQPGHTEAFF.